This T cell receptor (beta chain) is drawn from a study of T cells in Graves' hyperthyroidism and ophthalmopathy. The source material, RNA transcripts, was used to amplify TCR beta CDR3 regions. Using the HTBI primer set, a first-round RT-PCR was run on the TCR CDR3. MiXCR, applied by TCRdb to the multiplex PCR reads, yields one record per CDR3 protein. Altogether approximately 350,000 distinct CDR3 sequences are present, 13% to 15% being singletons, with the ten largest covering roughly 19%. The sample holds many counts of this clonotype. Trimming took 8 bases from V and 7 from J, leaving 11 bases between them. The germline V gene has CDR1 MNHEY and CDR2 SMNVEV (reference sequence). This CDR3 comprises 12 residues.

The clonotype comes from a woman in her sixties with Graves' ophthalmopathy. This chain uses TRBV27 with TRBJ2-2; possible D gene TRBD2, 6 bases. Sequenced sample: blood. The CDR3 sequence is CASGNGGGELFF. The CDR3 DNA is TGTGCCAGCGGCAACGGGGGCGGGGAGCTGTTTTTT.